These 13 T cell receptor beta chains originate from one sample sequenced in a study of shared clonotypes between healthy human individuals. Clones were sequenced by immunoSEQ multiplex PCR, and TCRdb holds only the in-frame ones, with some missing. The sample lists approximately 2,300,000 clones; 92% were seen once. Sequencing was done on a sample of naive CD4+ T cells from PBMCs. Documented subset: CD45RA+ positively selected. The receptors come from a young man in good health. Some clones in this sample may be carry-over from other donors' samples.

The rearrangement links TRBV7-2 to TRBJ2-1, with a possible D match to TRBD2 (6 bases). The ends were cut back, 5 bases at V and 3 bases at J, with 14 bases in the middle. Germline V gene lookup returns CDR1 SGHTA and CDR2 FQGNSA. The CDR3 has 15 amino acids. In DNA form, the CDR3 reads TGTGCCAGCAGCCCTTTTGCGGGATACTACAATGAGCAGTTCTTC. Amino acids: CASSPFAGYYNEQFF.

This clone was seen only once. The genes are TRBV5-1 and TRBJ2-1, with D perhaps matching TRBD1 (5 bases). Germline assignment: CDR1 SGHRS and CDR2 YFSETQ. V lost 8 bases to trimming and J lost 15 bases, with 27 bases between them. The CDR3 covers 14 residues. CDR3: CASRPQGPSDKGFF. CDR3 DNA sequence: TGCGCCAGTCGCCCTCAGGGTCCCTCCGACAAGGGGTTCTTC.

The chain uses TRBV28 and TRBJ2-7; TRBD1 matches at 8 bases. Germline values: CDR1 MDHEN, CDR2 SYDVKM. CDR3 length: 22 amino acids. Trimming cost V 1 base and J 3 bases; bases outside gene matches: 26. CDR3 sequence: CASSLYTETGQGAPMKDYEQYF. The CDR3 DNA is TGTGCCAGCAGTTTATACACGGAGACTGGTCAGGGGGCTCCCATGAAGGACTACGAGCAGTACTTC.

The table lists this clone with a count of one. This chain joins TRBV5-4 and TRBJ1-2; D remains ambiguous. The CDR3 length is 16 residues. Germline assignment: CDR1 SGHNT and CDR2 YYREEE (reference sequence). Trimming left V 0 bases short and J 4 bases short, with 16 bases between. The CDR3 nucleotides read TGTGCCAGCAGCTTGGAAGCAGACCCACGCCTCTATGGCTACACCTTC. Translating it yields CASSLEADPRLYGYTF.

In this sample, this clone turned up a few times. This specimen includes other DNA sequences encoding the same CDR3. The V gene is TRBV7-2, the J gene TRBJ2-7; no clear D. V gave up 1 base and J gave up 5 bases, with 6 bases separating them. The V gene's germline CDR1 is SGHTA and CDR2 FQGNSA. CDR3 length: 12 amino acids. Here the CDR3 DNA reads TGTGCCAGCAGCTTAGATAGGGACGAGCAGTACTTC. It translates to CASSLDRDEQYF.

The CDR3 loop is CASRTTNYGYTF. The CDR3 DNA is TGTGCCAGCAGGACCACTAACTATGGCTACACCTTC. This chain connects TRBV2 to TRBJ1-2; no reliable D call. Germline lookup yields CDR1 SNHLY and CDR2 FYNNEI. Deletions cut 6 bases from V and 0 bases from J, with 5 bases between. This CDR3 comprises 12 residues.

The rearrangement joins TRBV7-9 to TRBJ1-4, with 11 bases matching TRBD1. The CDR3 extends over 16 amino acids. Germline CDR1 SEHNR, CDR2 FQNEAQ (reference sequence). The V gene end was trimmed by 4 bases and the J gene end by 2 bases; junction bases not matched to a gene: 3. DNA for the CDR3: TGTGCCAGCAGCTCTGGACAGGGGGCCACTAATGAAAAACTGTTTTTT. The encoded protein is CASSSGQGATNEKLFF.

This chain links TRBV9 with TRBJ2-7; D is unresolved. The CDR3 length is 14 residues. V dropped 3 bases and J dropped 2 bases, with 12 bases sitting between them. Looked up from germline, CDR1 is SGDLS and CDR2 is YYNGEE. CDR3 in amino acids: CASSAHRVAYEQYF. As DNA, the CDR3 is TGTGCCAGCAGCGCCCATCGAGTGGCCTACGAGCAGTACTTC.

The chain is built from TRBV28 and TRBJ2-1, with 7 bases aligning to TRBD1. V dropped 2 bases and J dropped 7; count of bases not matched to a gene: 8. Germline V gene sequence: CDR1 MDHEN, CDR2 SYDVKM. The CDR3 runs to 15 residues. CDR3 coding DNA: TGTGCCAGCAGTTTAGGCGCAGGGGGTTGGAATGAGCAGTTCTTC. This translates into CASSLGAGGWNEQFF.

The chain joins TRBV4-1 to TRBJ2-7; D tentatively reads TRBD1 or TRBD2 (6 bases each). This CDR3 comprises 15 residues. Germline V gene sequence: CDR1 MGHRA, CDR2 YSYEKL. V was cut by 4 bases and J by 5 bases, with 18 bases left in between. The CDR3 is CASSPRLGGFDEQYF. The CDR3, as DNA: TGCGCCAGCAGCCCACGTTTGGGGGGCTTCGACGAGCAGTACTTC.

The V and J genes are TRBV5-4 and TRBJ2-3, with 12 bases lining up with TRBD2. The CDR3 runs 15 residues. CDR1 is SGHNT and CDR2 is YYREEE in the germline V gene (reference sequence). V lost 5 bases and J lost 0; bases outside the gene matches: 1. The CDR3 spells CASRGTSGSTDTQYF. CDR3 DNA: TGTGCCAGCAGGGGGACTAGCGGGAGCACAGATACGCAGTATTTT.

The chain uses TRBV7-9 and TRBJ1-2, with D perhaps matching TRBD1 (6 bases). The CDR3 contains 15 residues. With 0 bases removed from V and 4 bases from J, the gap between germline ends came to 12 bases. Germline CDR1 reads SEHNR; CDR2 reads FQNEAQ (reference sequence). The CDR3 DNA reads as TGTGCCAGCAGCTTAGCGGTGGGGGCCATCTATGGCTACACCTTC. This codes for CASSLAVGAIYGYTF.

The J gene is TRBJ1-3, the V gene TRBV30; no clear D. The CDR3 spans 16 residues. Trimming stripped 0 bases from V and 0 bases from J, with 12 bases between. Germline V gene data show CDR1 as GTSNPN and CDR2 as SVGIG (reference sequence). CDR3 bases: TGTGCCTGGAGTGTAGGGTTGGGCAGCTCTGGAAACACCATATATTTT. Amino acids: CAWSVGLGSSGNTIYF.